This record covers a single TCR beta chain. Other DNA sequences in this sample translate to the same CDR3. The data belong to a study of human versus mouse CDR3 diversity and MHC coevolution. Study information: The immunoSEQ assay reportedly detects one in 200,000 T cells.

Using immunoSEQ multiplex PCR, the repertoire was profiled, and TCRdb retains in-frame clones only, with some absent. The table lists tens of thousands of clones, roughly 90% of them singletons, with around 0.15% in the top ten. Germline V CDR1 and CDR2: KGHSH, LQKENI. The V segment lost 3 bases and the J segment 0 bases; nucleotides outside the gene matches: 0. The CDR3 sequence is 15 residues long. The sequenced sample consisted of naive CD4+ T cells from blood. As to subset: CD45RO-negative CD62L-positive naive CD4 T cells. This chain uses TRBV18 with TRBJ2-7, with 12 bases that match TRBD2. This TCR came from a person aged 30-69 years in good health. CDR3 protein: CASSPGLAGSYEQYF. CDR3 bases: TGTGCCAGCTCACCGGGACTAGCGGGCTCCTACGAGCAGTACTTC.